This T cell receptor (beta chain) was profiled in a study of blood T cell repertoires in COVID-19. Study at large: COVID-19 samples collected from the United States, Italy and Spain covered acute and convalescent phases. Nucleic acid was either cDNA or gDNA, and it came from T cells, B-cell-depleted T cells, or PBMCs.

The CDR3 runs 15 residues. V lost 4 bases, J lost 1 base, and 14 bases lay in between. Germline V gives CDR1 SGHDT, CDR2 YYEEEE. Study processing details: Reference gene primers were amplified, and this amplification served to estimate nucleated cell counts. Libraries were prepared by immunoSEQ multiplex PCR; TCRdb keeps only in-frame clonotypes and omits some of them. V and J calls plus clone size are reproduced from that table; the DNA served to infer D and trimming. The sample carries around 300,000 clones, roughly 90% recorded once. The chain recombines TRBV5-6 with TRBJ1-1, with D perhaps matching TRBD1 (5 bases). The source of this sequence is a man aged 18 to 30 with active or convalescent COVID-19. Sequencing was carried out using peripheral blood. CDR3 sequence: CASSALDSQNTEAFF. The CDR3 DNA reads TGTGCCAGCAGCGCCCTAGACAGCCAGAACACTGAAGCTTTCTTT.